These T cell receptor beta chains were read from a single sample in a study of cytomegalovirus exposure and HLA in healthy donors. Sequencing used immunoSEQ multiplex PCR; TCRdb keeps in-frame clones, though not all of them. The data hold some 89,000 clones, with 85% observed a single time. Specimen: PBMCs. These receptors were taken from a man between 40 and 49 years old in good health and CMV-seropositive. Both conserved end residues are part of each CDR3. D genes are given only for firm matches. Clone size is given for some rows only: seen once, a few or many times, or a class if the clone is expanded.

>NA|TRBD1|TRBV10-1|TRBJ2-7
CAGSGQASYEQYF
TGCGCCGGCTCGGGACAGGCCTCCTACGAGCAGTACTTC
>NA|TRBD2|TRBV28|TRBJ2-5
CASSLTTSGRRETQYF
TGTGCCAGCAGTTTAACGACTAGCGGGAGAAGAGAGACCCAGTACTTC
>NA|NA|TRBV1|TRBJ1-4
CTSSRSGTTNEKLFF
TGCACCAGCAGCCGGTCAGGCACAACTAATGAAAAACTGTTTTTT
>NA|TRBD2|TRBV30|TRBJ2-1
CAWSVTRTSGGYNEQFF
TGTGCCTGGAGTGTAACCCGGACTAGCGGGGGATACAATGAGCAGTTCTTC
>NA|TRBD2|TRBV5-5|TRBJ2-1
CASSTGTSGGDEQFF
TGTGCCAGCAGCACAGGGACTAGCGGTGGGGATGAGCAGTTCTTC
>NA|NA|TRBV11-2|TRBJ2-7
CASSLSRPYEQYF
TGTGCCAGCAGCTTATCCAGGCCCTACGAGCAGTACTTC
>NA|NA|TRBV7-8|TRBJ1-5
CASTLDNAYQPQHF
TGTGCCAGCACGTTGGACAACGCTTATCAGCCCCAGCATTTT
>few|NA|TRBV10-3|TRBJ2-1
CAISQGLSGEQFF
TGTGCCATCTCCCAGGGTTTATCGGGTGAGCAGTTCTTC
>few|NA|TRBV12-5|TRBJ2-5
CASGFLETQYF
TGTGCTAGTGGTTTCCTGGAGACCCAGTACTTC
>NA|TRBD1|TRBV5-6|TRBJ2-5
CASSLADRGGTQYF
TGTGCCAGCAGCTTGGCCGACAGGGGAGGGACCCAGTACTTC
>NA|NA|TRBV5-6|TRBJ1-3
CASSIWTVGNTIYF
TGTGCCAGCAGCATCTGGACAGTCGGAAACACCATATATTTT
>NA|TRBD1|TRBV30|TRBJ2-1
CAWQGAKNNEQFF
TGTGCCTGGCAGGGGGCGAAAAACAATGAGCAGTTCTTC
>once|NA|TRBV10-1|TRBJ2-2
CASSESVGANTGELFF
TGCGCCAGCAGTGAGTCTGTAGGGGCGAACACCGGGGAGCTGTTTTTT
>NA|TRBD2|TRBV5-1|TRBJ2-3
CASSILTSGVADTQYF
TGCGCCAGCAGCATCCTGACTAGCGGGGTTGCAGATACGCAGTATTTT
>NA|NA|TRBV15|TRBJ2-6
CATSAVGRGANVLTF
TGTGCCACCAGCGCCGTTGGCCGTGGGGCCAACGTCCTGACTTTC
>NA|NA|TRBV11-2|TRBJ2-1
CASSPDTFLRFF
TGTGCCAGCAGCCCGGACACTTTTTTGCGGTTCTTC
>once|TRBD2|TRBV6-5|TRBJ2-2
CASQSGREKSGELFF
TGTGCCAGCCAGTCGGGGCGGGAGAAGTCCGGGGAGCTGTTTTTT
>NA|NA|TRBV30|TRBJ2-7
CAWRASGEQYF
TGTGCCTGGAGAGCATCGGGGGAGCAGTACTTC
>NA|NA|TRBV6-6|TRBJ2-3
CASSHPGLPTDTQYF
TGTGCCAGCAGTCATCCGGGACTTCCCACAGATACGCAGTATTTT
>NA|NA|TRBV6-1|TRBJ1-2
CASSEVYEEANYGYTF
TGTGCCAGCAGTGAGGTTTACGAGGAAGCTAACTATGGCTACACCTTC
>once|NA|TRBV15|TRBJ2-1
CATSPENTYNEQFF
TGTGCCACCAGTCCGGAGAATACCTACAATGAGCAGTTCTTC
>NA|TRBD2|TRBV27|TRBJ2-1
CASSSLAGVYEQFF
TGTGCCAGCAGTAGCCTAGCGGGAGTATATGAGCAGTTCTTC
>NA|TRBD1|TRBV30|TRBJ1-1
CAWKGQGGTEAFF
TGTGCCTGGAAGGGACAGGGCGGCACTGAAGCTTTCTTT
>NA|TRBD2|TRBV7-3|TRBJ2-1
CASSRIPGLATLKNNEQFF
TGTGCCAGCAGCCGAATCCCGGGACTAGCGACACTAAAAAACAATGAGCAGTTCTTC
>once|NA|TRBV30|TRBJ1-3
CAWSPGTLGNTIYF
TGTGCCTGGAGTCCCGGGACACTGGGAAACACCATATATTTT
>NA|NA|TRBV2|TRBJ2-1
CASCVSYNEQFF
TGTGCCAGCTGCGTTTCCTACAATGAGCAGTTCTTC
>NA|TRBD1|TRBV7-9|TRBJ1-2
CASSKDRGSGYTF
TGTGCCAGCAGCAAGGACAGGGGGTCCGGCTACACCTTC
>NA|TRBD1|TRBV7-2|TRBJ2-7
CASSLRRQGLYEQYF
TGTGCCAGCAGCTTAAGGAGACAGGGGTTGTACGAGCAGTACTTC
>once|TRBD1|TRBV2|TRBJ1-5
CASKERSGQLGVNQPQHF
TGTGCCAGCAAGGAGCGGTCGGGACAGCTCGGTGTCAATCAGCCCCAGCATTTT
>NA|NA|TRBV5-1|TRBJ1-3
CASSIGHVAGNTIYF
TGCGCCAGCAGCATAGGACATGTTGCTGGAAACACCATATATTTT
>NA|TRBD2|TRBV5-6|TRBJ2-3
CASSFKVLAGRSTDTQYF
TGTGCCAGCAGCTTTAAGGTTCTAGCGGGCCGTAGCACAGATACGCAGTATTTT
>NA|NA|TRBV7-2|TRBJ2-2
CASSSLPGGGELFF
TGTGCCAGCAGCTCCCTGCCTGGAGGCGGGGAGCTGTTTTTT
>NA|NA|TRBV11-2|TRBJ2-1
CASSPGLSYNEQFF
TGTGCCAGCAGCCCGGGACTCAGTTACAATGAGCAGTTCTTC
>NA|TRBD1|TRBV6-5|TRBJ2-5
CASSWYGQAEETQYF
TGTGCCAGCAGTTGGTACGGACAGGCCGAAGAGACCCAGTACTTC
>NA|NA|TRBV7-2|TRBJ2-7
CASSQTSRSYEQYF
TGTGCCAGCAGCCAAACTAGCCGGTCCTACGAGCAGTACTTC
>few|TRBD2|TRBV5-1|TRBJ2-1
CASSLEMAGGYGEQFF
TGCGCCAGCAGCTTGGAAATGGCGGGAGGGTACGGCGAGCAGTTCTTC
>NA|NA|TRBV4-1|TRBJ2-1
CASSPEDTAYNEQFF
TGCGCCAGCAGCCCCGAAGATACGGCCTACAATGAGCAGTTCTTC
>NA|TRBD2|TRBV28|TRBJ2-1
CASSSGGNEQFF
TGTGCCAGCAGTTCGGGGGGCAATGAGCAGTTCTTC
>NA|TRBD1|TRBV7-9|TRBJ1-6
CASSSYGQGDNSPLHF
TGTGCCAGCAGCTCCTACGGACAGGGAGATAATTCACCCCTCCACTTT
>NA|NA|TRBV5-8|TRBJ2-7
CASSSEDLQQSYEQYF
TGTGCCAGCAGCTCCGAAGATCTACAGCAGTCCTACGAGCAGTACTTC
>NA|NA|TRBV6-4|TRBJ1-1
CASSVRGNTEAFF
TGTGCCAGCAGTGTACGGGGGAACACTGAAGCTTTCTTT
>once|TRBD1|TRBV25-1|TRBJ1-1
CASSRNRGEAFF
TGTGCCAGCAGCCGTAACAGGGGTGAAGCTTTCTTT
>NA|NA|TRBV10-1|TRBJ2-1
CASSMTGDYNEQFF
TGCGCCAGCAGCATGACAGGCGACTACAATGAGCAGTTCTTC
>NA|NA|TRBV5-8|TRBJ2-7
CASSLDPYLPEQYF
TGTGCCAGCAGCTTGGATCCCTACCTCCCTGAGCAGTACTTC
>NA|NA|TRBV19|TRBJ1-1
CASSTTGLNTEAFF
TGTGCCAGTAGCACCACAGGGCTGAACACTGAAGCTTTCTTT
>NA|NA|TRBV5-1|TRBJ1-5
CASSLAGNQPQHF
TGCGCCAGCAGCCTAGCGGGCAATCAGCCCCAGCATTTT
>NA|NA|TRBV12-5|TRBJ2-2
CASGLSQSGGELFF
TGTGCTAGTGGTTTAAGTCAGTCGGGCGGGGAGCTGTTTTTT
>NA|TRBD1|TRBV7-9|TRBJ1-2
CASSPPGGYGYTF
TGTGCCAGCAGCCCCCCAGGGGGCTATGGCTACACCTTC
>NA|NA|TRBV10-3|TRBJ1-1
CAISAGLNTEAFF
TGTGCCATCAGTGCAGGGCTGAACACTGAAGCTTTCTTT